A selection of T cell receptor beta chains follows, all from one sample in a study of spatial heterogeneity in lung cancer. MiXCR was run by TCRdb on the 5' RACE reads, yielding one entry per CDR3 protein. The table records 85,000 to 100,000 distinct CDR3 sequences, just under 20% of them present only once. This specimen was PBMCs, taken at follow-up. Every receptor here comes from a male donor with early-stage non-small cell lung cancer. The conserved cysteine and the conserved F or W are not part of the CDR3 here. The order of the fields is V gene, CDR3 protein.

>TRBV20-1
SANTGHNEQF
>TRBV7-6
ASTPGGIYNEQF
>TRBV12-3/TRBV12-4
ASSDSLNQPQH
>TRBV14
ASSPSGNEQF
>TRBV20-1
SATTGVGEAF
>TRBV10-3
AISEGWETDTQY
>TRBV7-2
ASTPQAYNEQF
>TRBV10-3
AISERLEGPSYEQY
>TRBV5-1
ASSEGQKDTQY
>TRBV23-1
ASSQVPGTHRETQY
>TRBV20-1
SARDLRGALDEQF
>TRBV3-1
ASSRQEVAGVEQY
>TRBV5-1
ASSPGLAGADTQY
>TRBV7-2
ASSLQGSYT
>TRBV7-8
ASSGRGGIGSSGANVLT
>TRBV5-4
ASSNDRGEAF
>TRBV6-2/TRBV6-3
ASNNRNHYGYT
>TRBV12-3/TRBV12-4
ASSPWTSGVYNEQF
>TRBV18
ASSPTGQGAADTQY
>TRBV24-1
ATSEPGQRNTEAF
>TRBV9
ASSDRTGPNEQF
>TRBV2
ASGLNRGQNTEAF
>TRBV2
ASSVGGSTDTQY
>TRBV20-1
SAESNTEAF
>TRBV4-1
ASSQVDRRQETQY
>TRBV20-1
SAPPSPTDTQY
>TRBV15
ATSRNRGSNQPQH
>TRBV27
ASFESGRGVYNEQF
>TRBV18
ASSIRTGREQPQH
>TRBV30
AWSWGGENTEAF
>TRBV11-2
ASSLSAGGSRNEQF
>TRBV20-1
SAGLTSGGNEQF
>TRBV19
ASGTGFLTDTQY
>TRBV20-1
SARERAEYYEQY
>TRBV24-1
ATSDLGVAGRGNEQF
>TRBV20-1
SASTGVGNEQF
>TRBV27
ARTGGCETQY
>TRBV19
ASTSGRREETQY
>TRBV7-9
ASSTALAKADTEAF
>TRBV27
ASSLLGTGVRGNTEAF
>TRBV6-2/TRBV6-3
ASSGSWRPEQY
>TRBV20-1
SALTPLLGAF
>TRBV7-9
ASSKQREAF
>TRBV27
ASSLQGSSGNTIY
>TRBV2
ASRPNRVWFEAF
>TRBV3-1
ASSRETQY
>TRBV10-3
AIRAMGGNSPLH
>TRBV24-1
ATSVEGTGGIYGYT
>TRBV20-1
SASSGMSETQY
>TRBV7-2
ASSTGQGRTGELF
>TRBV6-2/TRBV6-3
ASSYSGTGNTEAF
>TRBV29-1
SVEVGLAAPDTQY
>TRBV4-1
ASSQEQGQPQH
>TRBV20-1
SARSGSGFTDTQY
>TRBV7-9
ASSLGLGLETQY